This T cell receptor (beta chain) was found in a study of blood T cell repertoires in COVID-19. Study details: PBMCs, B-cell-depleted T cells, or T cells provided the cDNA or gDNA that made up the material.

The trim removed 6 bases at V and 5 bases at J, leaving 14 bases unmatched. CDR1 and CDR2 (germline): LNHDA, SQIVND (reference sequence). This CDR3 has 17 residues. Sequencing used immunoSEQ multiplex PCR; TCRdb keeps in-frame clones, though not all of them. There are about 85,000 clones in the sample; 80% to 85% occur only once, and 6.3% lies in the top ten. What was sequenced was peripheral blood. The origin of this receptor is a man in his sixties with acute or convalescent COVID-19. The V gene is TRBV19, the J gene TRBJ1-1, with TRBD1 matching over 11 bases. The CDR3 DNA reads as TGTGCCAGTAGACGGACAGGGGGCGGGCGAGTTGAGACTGAAGCTTTCTTT. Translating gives CASRRTGGGRVETEAFF.